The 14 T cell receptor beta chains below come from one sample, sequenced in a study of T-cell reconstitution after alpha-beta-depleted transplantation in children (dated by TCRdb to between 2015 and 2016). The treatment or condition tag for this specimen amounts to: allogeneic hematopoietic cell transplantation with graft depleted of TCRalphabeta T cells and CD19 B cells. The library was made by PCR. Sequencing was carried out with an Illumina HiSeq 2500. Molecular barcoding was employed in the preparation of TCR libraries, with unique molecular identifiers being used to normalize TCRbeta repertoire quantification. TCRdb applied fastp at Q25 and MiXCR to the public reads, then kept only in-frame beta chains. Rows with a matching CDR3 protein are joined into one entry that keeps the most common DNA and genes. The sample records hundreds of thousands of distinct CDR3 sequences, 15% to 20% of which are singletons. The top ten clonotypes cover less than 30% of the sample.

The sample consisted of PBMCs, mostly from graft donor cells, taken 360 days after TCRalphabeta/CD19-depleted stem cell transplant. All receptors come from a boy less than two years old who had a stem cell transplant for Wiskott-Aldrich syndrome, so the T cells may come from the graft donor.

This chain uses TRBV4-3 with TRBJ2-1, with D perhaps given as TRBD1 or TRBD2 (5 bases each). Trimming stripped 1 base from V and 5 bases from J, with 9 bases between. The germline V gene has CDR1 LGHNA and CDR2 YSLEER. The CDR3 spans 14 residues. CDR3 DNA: TGCGCCAGCAGCCAAGTTGGGACCCACAATGAGCAGTTCTTC. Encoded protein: CASSQVGTHNEQFF.

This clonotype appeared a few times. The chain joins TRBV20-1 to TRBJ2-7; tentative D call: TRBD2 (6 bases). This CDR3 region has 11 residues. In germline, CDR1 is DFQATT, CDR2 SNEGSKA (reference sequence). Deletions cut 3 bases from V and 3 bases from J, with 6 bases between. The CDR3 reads CSASGSYEQYF. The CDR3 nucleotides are TGCAGTGCTAGCGGGAGCTACGAGCAGTACTTC.

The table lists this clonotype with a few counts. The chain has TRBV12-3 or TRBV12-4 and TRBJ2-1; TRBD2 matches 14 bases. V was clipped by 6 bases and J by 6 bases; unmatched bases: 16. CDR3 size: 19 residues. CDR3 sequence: CASRTTSGRADDYRNEQFF. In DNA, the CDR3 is TGTGCCAGCAGGACGACTAGCGGGAGGGCCGACGACTACCGCAATGAGCAGTTCTTC.

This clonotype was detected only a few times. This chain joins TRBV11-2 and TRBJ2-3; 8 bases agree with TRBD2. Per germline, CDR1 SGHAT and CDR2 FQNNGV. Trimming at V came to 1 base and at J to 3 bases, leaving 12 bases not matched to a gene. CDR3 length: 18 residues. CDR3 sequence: CASSLVGGRLPTTDTQYF. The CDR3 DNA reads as TGTGCCAGCAGCTTAGTTGGCGGGAGGCTACCGACTACAGATACGCAGTATTTT.

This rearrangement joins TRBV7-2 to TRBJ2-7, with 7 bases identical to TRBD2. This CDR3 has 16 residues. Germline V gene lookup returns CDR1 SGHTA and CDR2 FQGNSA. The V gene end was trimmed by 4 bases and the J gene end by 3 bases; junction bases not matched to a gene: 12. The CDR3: CASSYRTSLTYYEQYF. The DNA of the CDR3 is TGTGCCAGCAGCTACCGGACTAGTCTCACATACTACGAGCAGTACTTC.

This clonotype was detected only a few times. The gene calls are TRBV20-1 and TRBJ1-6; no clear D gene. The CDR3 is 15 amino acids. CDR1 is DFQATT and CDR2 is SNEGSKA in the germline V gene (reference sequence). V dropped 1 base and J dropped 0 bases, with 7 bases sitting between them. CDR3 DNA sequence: TGCAGTGCTAGAGTCGCCAGCTCCTATAATTCACCCCTCCACTTT. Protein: CSARVASSYNSPLHF.

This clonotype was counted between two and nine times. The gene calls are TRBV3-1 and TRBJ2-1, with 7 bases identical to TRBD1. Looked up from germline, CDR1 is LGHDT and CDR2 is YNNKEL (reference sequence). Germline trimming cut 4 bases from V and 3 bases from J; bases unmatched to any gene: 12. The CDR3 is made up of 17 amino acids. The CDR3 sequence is CASSRSHTGALYNEQFF. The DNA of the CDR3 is TGTGCCAGCAGCCGTTCCCATACAGGGGCTCTCTACAATGAGCAGTTCTTC.

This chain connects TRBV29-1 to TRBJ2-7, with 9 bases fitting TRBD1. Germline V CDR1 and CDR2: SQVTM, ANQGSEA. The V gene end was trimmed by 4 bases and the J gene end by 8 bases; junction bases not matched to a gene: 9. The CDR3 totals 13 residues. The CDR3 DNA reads TGCAGCGTTGTGGACAGGGGTGTGTATAAGCAGTACTTC. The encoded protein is CSVVDRGVYKQYF.

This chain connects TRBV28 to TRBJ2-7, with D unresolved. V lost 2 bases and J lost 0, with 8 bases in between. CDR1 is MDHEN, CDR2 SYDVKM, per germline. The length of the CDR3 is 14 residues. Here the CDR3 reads CASSLADTSYEQYF. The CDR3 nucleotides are TGTGCCAGCAGTTTAGCCGACACCTCCTACGAGCAGTACTTC. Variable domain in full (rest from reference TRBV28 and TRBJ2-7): DVKVTQSSRYLVKRTGEKVFLECVQDMDHENMFWYRQDPGLGLRLIYFSYDVKMKEKGDIPEGYSVSREKKERFSLILESASTNQTSMYLCASSLADTSYEQYFGPGTRLTVT.

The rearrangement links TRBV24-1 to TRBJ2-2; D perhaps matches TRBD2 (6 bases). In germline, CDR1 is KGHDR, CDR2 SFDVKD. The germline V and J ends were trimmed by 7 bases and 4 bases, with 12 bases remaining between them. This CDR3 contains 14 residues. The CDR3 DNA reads TGTGCCACCAGCAATAGCGGAGCCACCGGGGAGCTGTTTTTT. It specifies CATSNSGATGELFF.

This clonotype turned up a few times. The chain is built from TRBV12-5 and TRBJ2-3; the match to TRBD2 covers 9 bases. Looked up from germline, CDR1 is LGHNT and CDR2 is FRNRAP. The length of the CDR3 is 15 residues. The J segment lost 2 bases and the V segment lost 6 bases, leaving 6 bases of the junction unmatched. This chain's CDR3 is CASGFGLANTDTQYF. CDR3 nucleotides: TGTGCTAGTGGATTTGGACTAGCGAACACAGATACGCAGTATTTT.

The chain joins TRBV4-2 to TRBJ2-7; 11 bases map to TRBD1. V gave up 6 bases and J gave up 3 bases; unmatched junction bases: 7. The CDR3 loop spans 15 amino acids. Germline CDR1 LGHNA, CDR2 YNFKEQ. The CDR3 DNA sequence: TGTGCCAGCAGACTGACCGGGACAGGGGGCTACGAGCAGTACTTC. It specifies CASRLTGTGGYEQYF.

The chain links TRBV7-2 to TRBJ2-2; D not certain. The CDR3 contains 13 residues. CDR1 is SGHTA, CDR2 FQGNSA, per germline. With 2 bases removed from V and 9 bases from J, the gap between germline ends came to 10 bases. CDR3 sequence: CASSLLGSRELFF. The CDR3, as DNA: TGTGCCAGCAGCTTATTAGGATCCCGGGAGCTGTTTTTT.

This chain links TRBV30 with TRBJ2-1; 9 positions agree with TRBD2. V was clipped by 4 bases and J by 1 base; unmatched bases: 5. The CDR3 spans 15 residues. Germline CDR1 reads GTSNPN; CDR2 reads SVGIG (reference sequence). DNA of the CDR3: TGTGCCTGGAAAGCGGGGGGATGGTCCTACAATGAGCAGTTCTTC. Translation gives CAWKAGGWSYNEQFF.